The 8 T cell receptor beta chains given below trace back to one sample, sequenced in a study of vaccination effects on CD4 cells after COVID-19 (dated by TCRdb to between 2021 and 2024). The library was made by the immunoSEQ multiplex PCR assay. This immuneACCESS table, as held by TCRdb, lists in-frame sequences with V and J called but not all clones. Of the missing ones, under half trace to an unresolved V gene in checked studies; the others have no known cause. The sample table contains around 66,000 clones; only one count was recorded for around 69% of them. The ten largest clones take up about 2% of the sample. After around 10 days of culture, CD4+ T cells were isolated with the EasySep CD4+ T cell isolation kit. Two doses of either the BNT162b2 or the mRNA-1273 mRNA SARS-CoV-2 vaccine were administered to participants. Their specific antigens are unknown. This specimen was CD4+ T cells from PBMCs cultured without peptide, taken after COVID-19 vaccination. The receptors originated from a human donor who received a COVID-19 vaccine.

This clone was seen once. The chain is built from TRBV5-4 and TRBJ1-2, with D unclear. This CDR3 contains 13 residues. The V gene's germline CDR1 is SGHNT and CDR2 YYREEE (reference sequence). Trimming pared 2 bases from V and 4 bases from J, leaving 9 bases between. The CDR3 here is CASSFIGFYGYTF. The DNA for the CDR3 is TGTGCCAGCAGCTTCATCGGATTCTATGGCTACACCTTC.

The chain joins TRBV6-2 or TRBV6-3 to TRBJ1-5, with D perhaps TRBD1 (6 bases). CDR3 size: 17 residues. Trimming shortened V by 1 base and J by 5 bases, and 18 bases separated the two germline ends. Germline V CDR1 and CDR2: MNHEY, SVGEGT. CDR3 nucleotide sequence: TGTGCCAGCAGTTACTGGGGGCGCGGAGACCCATATCAGCCCCAGCATTTT. Amino acids: CASSYWGRGDPYQPQHF.

The chain combines TRBV19 with TRBJ2-3; perhaps TRBD2 as D (5 bases). The CDR3 has 14 residues. In germline, CDR1 is LNHDA, CDR2 SQIVND (reference sequence). Trimming shortened V by 2 bases and J by 3 bases, and 9 bases separated the two germline ends. The chain's CDR3 is CASSIKRPTDTQYF. The CDR3, as DNA: TGTGCCAGTAGTATAAAGCGGCCGACAGATACGCAGTATTTT. The variable domain in full, completed from reference TRBV19 and TRBJ2-3, reads DGGITQSPKYLFRKEGQNVTLSCEQNLNHDAMYWYRQDPGQGLRLIYYSQIVNDFQKGDIAEGYSVSREKKESFPLTVTSAQKNPTAFYLCASSIKRPTDTQYFGPGTRLTVL.

The rearrangement joins TRBV7-3 to TRBJ2-1, with 8 positions matching TRBD2. Germline CDR1 and CDR2: SGHTA and FQGTGA. The length of the CDR3 is 15 residues. V lost 8 bases and J lost 3; bases outside the gene matches: 9. The CDR3 nucleotides read TGTGCCAGCGCCGCCTTAGGGACTAGCTACAATGAGCAGTTCTTC. Encoded protein: CASAALGTSYNEQFF.

This chain uses TRBV29-1 with TRBJ1-3; no clear D. Deletions cut 7 bases from V and 0 bases from J, with 10 bases between. Germline CDR1 and CDR2: SQVTM and ANQGSEA. The CDR3 sequence is 13 residues long. The CDR3 DNA reads as TGCAGCGCAAGGATCTTCTCTGGAAACACCATATATTTT. This gives the protein CSARIFSGNTIYF.

This clone occurred a few times. This rearrangement joins TRBV6-1 to TRBJ1-2, with D possibly TRBD1 on 6 matching bases. Trimming took 3 bases from V and 4 from J, leaving 15 bases between them. The CDR3 is 15 amino acids. From germline, CDR1 is MNHNS and CDR2 SASEGT. The CDR3 DNA is TGTGCCAGCAGTGACAACAGCAAAGGGGGCTATGGCTACACCTTC. Protein: CASSDNSKGGYGYTF.

The chain employs TRBV5-1 and TRBJ2-3, with 10 nucleotides matching TRBD1. The trim removed 4 bases at V and 5 bases at J, leaving 7 bases unmatched. Per the germline V gene, CDR1 is SGHRS and CDR2 is YFSETQ. The CDR3 sequence is 15 residues long. As DNA, the CDR3 is TGCGCCAGCAGCCTACAGACAGGGGGCGTAGATACGCAGTATTTT. It is translated as CASSLQTGGVDTQYF.

This clone has a single count. V and J are TRBV7-2 and TRBJ1-5; D may be TRBD1 (6 bases). Trimming removed 3 bases at V and 4 bases at J, with 10 bases between. Germline values: CDR1 SGHTA, CDR2 FQGNSA. This CDR3 contains 14 residues. The chain's CDR3 is CASSFDRTNQPQHF. CDR3 in DNA: TGTGCCAGCAGCTTTGACAGGACTAATCAGCCCCAGCATTTT.